Below are 5 T cell receptor beta chains sequenced from a single sample in a study of identical twins. From the 5' RACE reads, TCRdb called clonotypes with MiXCR, one entry per CDR3 protein. The data contain 280,000 or so distinct CDR3 sequences, less than 9% of them singletons. These data were also filed under a second study, of yellow fever vaccine responses in identical twins.

The sequenced sample was memory (CD45RO+) T cells sorted from blood. Receptors were obtained from a woman aged 18 to 35 in good health.

This clonotype was recorded many times. The DNA of the CDR3 is TGCGCCAGCAGCGAACTTACAGTAAACTATGGCTACACCTTC. Its protein is CASSELTVNYGYTF. This rearrangement joins TRBV5-1 to TRBJ1-2; D gene ambiguous. Trimming stripped 4 bases from V and 2 bases from J, with 12 bases between. Germline CDR1 reads SGHRS; CDR2 reads YFSETQ. This CDR3 has 14 amino acids. Looking up the rest from reference TRBV5-1 and TRBJ1-2 gives the full variable domain: KAGVTQTPRYLIKTRGQQVTLSCSPISGHRSVSWYQQTPGQGLQFLFEYFSETQRNKGNFPGRFSGRQFSNSRSEMNVSTLELGDSALYLCASSELTVNYGYTFGSGTRLTVV.

The V and J genes are TRBV11-1 and TRBJ2-6; D is possibly TRBD1 (6 bases). V dropped 5 bases and J dropped 0 bases, with 20 bases sitting between them. The CDR3 is 19 amino acids. Germline V gene lookup returns CDR1 SGHAT and CDR2 FQDESV (reference sequence). The CDR3: CASSRGHMGPSSGANVLTF. CDR3 nucleotides: TGTGCCAGCAGCCGGGGACACATGGGACCCAGCTCTGGGGCCAACGTCCTGACTTTC.

The chain couples TRBV20-1 to TRBJ2-1, with 11 bases lining up with TRBD2. J gave up 7 bases and V 6 bases, and 11 bases lay outside the gene matches. Germline V gene lookup returns CDR1 DFQATT and CDR2 SNEGSKA (reference sequence). This CDR3 contains 15 residues. The chain's CDR3 is CSAPVVVAGGNEQFF. Written as DNA, the CDR3 is TGCAGTGCCCCAGTTGTGGTAGCGGGAGGGAATGAGCAGTTCTTC.

Remarks on this clonotype: A read error is possible here, since a much larger clone lies one base away. The chain uses TRBV5-5 and TRBJ2-2; D is ambiguous. The CDR3 loop spans 15 amino acids. Germline CDR1 is SGHKS and CDR2 is YYEKEE (reference sequence). Trimming left V 2 bases short and J 4 bases short, with 12 bases between. The CDR3 loop is CASSLNVHPTGELFF. The DNA of the CDR3 is TGTGCCAGCAGCTTAAATGTACACCCCACCGGGGAGCTGTTTTTT.

This clonotype was recorded at least ten times. V is TRBV5-6 and J is TRBJ2-5; D perhaps matches TRBD2 (6 bases). CDR3 length: 15 residues. V was shortened by 0 bases and J by 5 bases, with 14 bases between the two germline ends. The germline CDR1 and CDR2 sequences are SGHDT and YYEEEE. The CDR3 DNA is TGTGCCAGCAGCTTGGCTCGGCGGGGTATGGAGACCCAGTACTTC. Translating it yields CASSLARRGMETQYF.